This TCR beta chain was observed in a study of blood T cell repertoires in COVID-19. Study context: The cDNA or gDNA used as material had been derived from T cells, B-cell-depleted T cells, or PBMCs.

In the authors' workflow: Researchers report that nucleated cell counts were estimated from reference gene primer amplification. Assay: immunoSEQ multiplex PCR; the TCRdb copy retains only in-frame clones and omits some. V and J calls and clone size follow that table, whereas D and trimming were derived from the DNA. The table shows over 150,000 clones, with 75% to 80% occurring only once. This CDR3 spans 13 amino acids. Germline V lookup: CDR1 MNHEY, CDR2 SVGEGT. Trimming stripped 0 bases from V and 6 bases from J, with 9 bases between. This chain joins TRBV6-2 or TRBV6-3 and TRBJ2-7; possibly TRBD1 for D (6 bases). The receptor was derived from a man older than 75 with acute or convalescent COVID-19. The source material was peripheral blood. CDR3 in DNA: TGTGCCAGCAGTTACTCAACAGGGTTCGAGCAGTACGTC. The encoded protein is CASSYSTGFEQYV.